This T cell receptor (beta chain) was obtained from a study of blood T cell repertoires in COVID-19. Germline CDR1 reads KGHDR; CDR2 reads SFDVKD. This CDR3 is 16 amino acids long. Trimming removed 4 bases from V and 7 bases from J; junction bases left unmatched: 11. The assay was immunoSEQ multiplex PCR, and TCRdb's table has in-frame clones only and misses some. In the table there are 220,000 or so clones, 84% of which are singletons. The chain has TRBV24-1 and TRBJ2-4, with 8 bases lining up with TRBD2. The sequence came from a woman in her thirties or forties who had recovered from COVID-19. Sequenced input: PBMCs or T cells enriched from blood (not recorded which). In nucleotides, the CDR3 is TGTGCCACCAGTGACGCCGGGACTAGGAGCTCGAACATTCAGTACTTC. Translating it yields CATSDAGTRSSNIQYF.